This TCR beta chain was sequenced for a study of control samples from healthy donors and cancer patients. Clones were sequenced by immunoSEQ multiplex PCR, and TCRdb holds only the in-frame ones, with some missing. The sample shows under 450,000 clones, 90% of them seen only once. Material for sequencing was PBMCs. The TCR originated in a man in his forties or fifties with head and neck cancer.

The CDR3 loop reads CASSLSGTYTDTQYF. In nucleotides, the CDR3 is TGTGCCAGCAGCCTCTCGGGGACTTACACAGATACGCAGTATTTT. This chain links TRBV7-3 with TRBJ2-3; D possibly corresponds to TRBD2 (6 bases). The CDR3 is 15 amino acids. Germline CDR1 SGHTA, CDR2 FQGTGA. The V and J ends lost 5 bases and 2 bases respectively, with 14 bases between them.